This T cell receptor beta chain appears in the sequencing data of a study (dated by TCRdb to 2015 to 2016). A remark on this clonotype: This receptor's antigen is unknown. Base quality data are lacking; no much larger clone is found one base away.

From a lookup of the germline V gene, CDR1 and CDR2 are SGHAT and FQNNGV. Including the terminal cysteine and phenylalanine, the CDR3 comprises 18 residues. Only the CDR3 part of the read is kept: 54 bases, read in frame from the first base. The junction shows trimming of 5 bases on V and 2 bases on J, and the gene matches do not reach 11 bases of it. The library was obtained by RT-PCR. Sequenced on an Illumina MiSeq. TCRdb handled the public reads itself, with Q25 trimming in fastp and clone calling in MiXCR, and kept productive beta chains. Every entry covers one CDR3 protein and lists the most common genes and DNA from its rows. The sample contains hundreds of thousands of distinct CDR3 sequences, about 14% of them found a single time. In total, the top ten clones hold roughly 3.9% of the sample.

The sequenced material came from memory CD4+ T cells from blood. This chain is built from TRBV11-2 and TRBJ2-3; 12 bases in the middle match TRBD2. This TCR was sampled from a female donor in good health, serving as a healthy control. DNA sequence: TGTGCCAGCAGCCCTAAACCTAGACTAGCGGGAGACACAGATACGCAGTATTTT. It translates to CASSPKPRLAGDTDTQYF.